This passage covers 8 T cell receptor beta chains from one sample sequenced in a study of blood T cell repertoires in COVID-19. Here immunoSEQ multiplex PCR was the method, and the copy in TCRdb shows in-frame clones only, minus some. This sample has 150,000 to 190,000 clones, with 80% to 90% found just once. Specimen: peripheral blood. These TCRs come from a woman between 40 and 50 years old with acute or convalescent COVID-19.

The V call is TRBV29-1, the J call TRBJ2-7; 7 nucleotides match TRBD1. Germline-derived CDR1 and CDR2 are SQVTM and ANQGSEA. This CDR3 spans 14 amino acids. With 4 bases clipped from V and 5 bases from J, the junction kept 11 bases outside the gene matches. The CDR3 region has the DNA TGCAGCGTTGTAATTGGAAAAGGGGGCGACGAGCAGTACTTC. This encodes CSVVIGKGGDEQYF.

Only one count was recorded for this clone. The chain joins TRBV2 to TRBJ1-2, with unresolved D. Germline V gene data show CDR1 as SNHLY and CDR2 as FYNNEI. The V and J ends lost 4 bases and 0 bases respectively, with 9 bases between them. CDR3 length: 14 amino acids. The CDR3 loop reads CASSVKLANYGYTF. As DNA, the CDR3 is TGTGCCAGCAGTGTGAAGTTAGCTAACTATGGCTACACCTTC. The entire variable domain, with the rest obtained from reference TRBV2 and TRBJ1-2, is as follows: EPEVTQTPSHQVTQMGQEVILRCVPISNHLYFYWYRQILGQKVEFLVSFYNNEISEKSEIFDDQFSVERPDGSNFTLKIRSTKLEDSAMYFCASSVKLANYGYTFGSGTRLTVV.

V is TRBV6-2 or TRBV6-3 and J is TRBJ2-7, with 7 bases aligning to TRBD2. This CDR3 region has 15 residues. Germline CDR1 is MNHEY and CDR2 is SVGEGT. Losses at the gene ends were 6 bases for V and 0 bases for J; bases not matched to a gene: 8. Written as DNA, the CDR3 is TGTGCCAGCAGCCTTAAGGGAGGGGCCTCCTACGAGCAGTACTTC. Translated, it gives CASSLKGGASYEQYF.

The rearrangement uses TRBV11-1 and TRBJ1-2; no clear D gene. Per germline, CDR1 SGHAT and CDR2 FQDESV (reference sequence). Trimming removed 2 bases from V and 5 bases from J, with 15 bases in between. This CDR3 contains 15 residues. The CDR3 region has the DNA TGTGCCAGCAGCTTAACGACTAGCGGAAAATATGGCTACACCTTC. Its translation: CASSLTTSGKYGYTF.

Written as DNA, the CDR3 is TGTGCCAGCAGCGTTGGAGCGAATAGCAATCAGCCCCAGCATTTT. Translation gives CASSVGANSNQPQHF. V and J are TRBV9 and TRBJ1-5; no reliable D call. Deletions cut 2 bases from V and 0 bases from J, with 9 bases between. This CDR3 has 15 residues. Looked up from germline, CDR1 is SGDLS and CDR2 is YYNGEE.

V usage is TRBV28 and J usage is TRBJ2-1, with 7 bases matching TRBD2. CDR1 and CDR2 from the germline V gene are MDHEN and SYDVKM. This CDR3 is 15 amino acids long. V shed 1 base and J 7 bases; nucleotides not matched to a gene: 7. DNA of the CDR3: TGTGCCAGCAGTTTATTGGTCGGGGGGAGGAATGAGCAGTTCTTC. It codes for CASSLLVGGRNEQFF. The whole variable domain, remainder taken from reference TRBV28 and TRBJ2-1, is DVKVTQSSRYLVKRTGEKVFLECVQDMDHENMFWYRQDPGLGLRLIYFSYDVKMKEKGDIPEGYSVSREKKERFSLILESASTNQTSMYLCASSLLVGGRNEQFFGPGTRLTVL.

The gene calls are TRBV3-1 (or the pseudogene TRBV3-2) and TRBJ2-3; 8 bases map to TRBD2. CDR3 length: 16 amino acids. The germline CDR1 and CDR2 sequences are LGHDT and YNNKEL (reference sequence). V shed 2 bases, J shed 3 bases, and the junction held 7 bases outside the gene matches. The CDR3 DNA follows: TGTGCCAGCAGCCAACGTGGACTAGCCTTGACAGATACGCAGTATTTT. Its protein product is CASSQRGLALTDTQYF.

This chain joins TRBV28 and TRBJ2-7, with 10 bases fitting TRBD1. CDR3 length: 16 residues. J lost 3 bases, V lost 3 bases, and 8 bases had no gene match. Germline V CDR1 and CDR2: MDHEN, SYDVKM. For the CDR3, the DNA is TGTGCCAGCAGTTTGCTACCGGGACAGGGGATCTACGAGCAGTACTTC. Translation: CASSLLPGQGIYEQYF. The entire variable domain, with the rest obtained from reference TRBV28 and TRBJ2-7, is as follows: DVKVTQSSRYLVKRTGEKVFLECVQDMDHENMFWYRQDPGLGLRLIYFSYDVKMKEKGDIPEGYSVSREKKERFSLILESASTNQTSMYLCASSLLPGQGIYEQYFGPGTRLTVT.